The clone carrying this T cell receptor (beta chain) showed up just a few times. The antigen remains undetermined. The sample comes from a study of T-cell memory formation after mild COVID-19. General study points: The main location of contracting CD4+ clones was CM and EM, and that of contracting CD8+ clones was EMRA.

J lost 5 bases, V lost 4 bases, and 6 bases had no gene match. Germline V gives CDR1 LGHNA, CDR2 YSLEER. CDR3 length: 17 amino acids. Constant-segment primers and 5'RACE yielded cDNA libraries for TCR alpha and TCR beta, each carrying sample barcodes and UMIs. Via MiXCR, TCRdb re-called the 5' RACE reads, giving one row per CDR3 protein. Here the sample spans hundreds of thousands of distinct CDR3 sequences, approximately 14% being singletons. The receptor was isolated from a man between 18 and 35 years old who had mild COVID-19 (a few samples of this study predate the infection). Cell type and time point are not known. The chain links TRBV4-3 to TRBJ2-4; 15 nucleotides agree with TRBD2. The material sequenced was PBMCs or a T cell subset sorted from them (not recorded which). CDR3 DNA: TGCGCCAGCAGCCTCGGGACTAGCGGGGGGACCGAAAACATTCAGTACTTC. Its protein is CASSLGTSGGTENIQYF.